The 10 T cell receptor beta chains below come from one sample, sequenced in a study of cytomegalovirus exposure and HLA in healthy donors. The PCR used 60 Vbeta and 13 Jbeta primers. The data were produced by immunoSEQ multiplex PCR, yet TCRdb's version contains in-frame clones alone and is incomplete. The sample includes around 150,000 clones, roughly two thirds of them seen just once. Sequenced material: PBMCs. All receptors derive from a woman in her thirties or forties in good health and CMV-seropositive.

V gene TRBV11-1 combines with J gene TRBJ2-1, with TRBD2 matching over 10 bases. The junction had 6 bases not matched to a gene; V was cut back by 1 base and J by 9 bases. Germline V gene lookup returns CDR1 SGHAT and CDR2 FQDESV (reference sequence). The CDR3 length is 15 residues. The CDR3 here is CASSLVVLAGSEQFF. CDR3 in DNA: TGTGCCAGCAGCTTAGTGGTACTAGCGGGATCTGAGCAGTTCTTC.

V gene TRBV19 combines with J gene TRBJ2-1; 9 positions match TRBD2. This CDR3 spans 15 amino acids. CDR1 and CDR2 (germline): LNHDA, SQIVND (reference sequence). The trim removed 7 bases at V and 8 bases at J, leaving 12 bases unmatched. The CDR3 coding sequence is TGTGCCAGTACCAGGGGCGGGGGGGCTGGCCATGAGCAGTTCTTC. This gives the protein CASTRGGGAGHEQFF.

On this clone: At one of its ends the junction is not consistent with the germline gene, which may arise from a read error. The rearrangement joins TRBV9 to TRBJ1-2; a weak D match, TRBD1 (6 bases). Germline V gene data show CDR1 as SGDLS and CDR2 as YYNGEE. The CDR3 has 11 amino acids. CDR3 sequence: CASSDRNGYPF. CDR3 bases: TGTGCCAGCAGTGACAGGAATGGCTACCCCTTC.

The rearrangement joins TRBV6-5 to TRBJ2-7; possibly TRBD2 for D (7 bases). V was shortened by 6 bases and J by 0 bases, with 9 bases between the two germline ends. The germline CDR1 and CDR2 sequences are MNHEY and SVGAGI. The CDR3 covers 13 residues. The CDR3 here is CASRRGRSYEQYF. CDR3 bases: TGTGCCAGCAGGCGGGGGCGCTCCTACGAGCAGTACTTC.

The V call is TRBV28, the J call TRBJ2-7, with D possibly matching TRBD1 (6 bases). CDR1 and CDR2 from the germline V gene are MDHEN and SYDVKM. Trimming shortened V by 7 bases and J by 6 bases, and 13 bases separated the two germline ends. The CDR3 contains 12 residues. DNA of the CDR3: TGTGCCAGCAACATCGGACAGATCGAGCAGTACTTC. It encodes CASNIGQIEQYF.

V usage is TRBV28 and J usage is TRBJ2-7, with 11 positions matching TRBD1. Trimming removed 4 bases from V and 0 bases from J; junction bases left unmatched: 5. The V gene's germline CDR1 is MDHEN and CDR2 SYDVKM. This CDR3 is 16 amino acids long. The CDR3 here is CASSSPGTGGSYEQYF. CDR3 nucleotide sequence: TGTGCCAGCAGTTCCCCCGGGACAGGGGGCTCCTACGAGCAGTACTTC.

The J gene is TRBJ1-2, the V gene TRBV5-4; D is unclear. The CDR3 is 11 residues long. The V end was cut by 3 bases, the J end by 4 bases, with 4 bases between. Germline V CDR1 and CDR2: SGHNT, YYREEE (reference sequence). In nucleotides, the CDR3 is TGTGCCAGCAGCTACAGCTATGGCTACACCTTC. Protein sequence: CASSYSYGYTF.

There are a few counts of this clone. The chain recombines TRBV18 with TRBJ2-1; 9 bases are a match to TRBD1. This CDR3 contains 14 residues. CDR1 KGHSH and CDR2 LQKENI come from the germline V gene. V shed 3 bases, J shed 8 bases, and the junction held 5 bases outside the gene matches. In DNA, the CDR3 is TGTGCCAGCTCACCCGGGACAGGGTCGTATGAGCAGTTCTTC. Encoded protein: CASSPGTGSYEQFF.

This chain links TRBV19 with TRBJ1-3, with TRBD1 identical over 11 bases. Germline lookup yields CDR1 LNHDA and CDR2 SQIVND (reference sequence). V was pared by 5 bases and J by 1 base, with 7 bases of the junction left unmatched. The CDR3 spans 17 residues. The CDR3 loop is CASSAPGQGESGNTIYF. CDR3 DNA: TGTGCCAGTAGTGCCCCGGGACAGGGGGAATCTGGAAACACCATATATTTT.

This clone was seen a few times. J is TRBJ1-5 and V is TRBV5-5; D gene unclear. This CDR3 spans 15 amino acids. V was shortened by 0 bases and J by 7 bases, with 14 bases between the two germline ends. The germline V gene has CDR1 SGHKS and CDR2 YYEKEE (reference sequence). CDR3 bases: TGTGCCAGCAGCTTGGTAGAGGGTTTCGAACAGCCCCAGCATTTT. It translates to CASSLVEGFEQPQHF.